The present TCR beta chain was sequenced within a study of shared clonotypes between healthy human individuals. As defined, naive CD8 cells were CD45RO-negative and positively selected for CCR7, with terminally differentiated effector memory CD45RA+ cells excluded. The CDR3 has 15 residues. The V and J ends lost 0 bases and 4 bases, in that order; junction bases with no gene match: 7. In germline, CDR1 is SGHRS, CDR2 YFSETQ. Repertoires were generated with immunoSEQ multiplex PCR, while TCRdb's copy carries only in-frame clones and drops some. The sample lists about 580,000 clones; 95% to 98% were seen once.

Sequencing was done on a sample of naive CD8+ T cells sorted from blood. The chain is built from TRBV5-1 and TRBJ2-7; 7 nucleotides agree with TRBD2. The TCR was taken from a man between 25 and 39 years old in good health. CDR3: CASSLEGGRTYEQYF. DNA of the CDR3: TGCGCCAGCAGCTTGGAGGGCGGGAGAACATACGAGCAGTACTTC.